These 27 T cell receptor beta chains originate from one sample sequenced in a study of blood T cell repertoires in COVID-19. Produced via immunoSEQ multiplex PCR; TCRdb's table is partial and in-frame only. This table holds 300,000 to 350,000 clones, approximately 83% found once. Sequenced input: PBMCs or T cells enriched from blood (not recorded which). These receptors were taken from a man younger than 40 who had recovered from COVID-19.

This CDR3 is CASSEAGQSLSSQHF. CDR3 DNA sequence: TGTGCCAGCAGTGAAGCCGGACAGTCGCTCTCGTCCCAGCATTTT. The V call is TRBV2, the J call TRBJ1-5; D perhaps matches TRBD1 (6 bases). The CDR3 extends over 15 amino acids. The V gene lost 0 bases and the J gene lost 11 bases, with 17 bases spanning the gap. CDR1 SNHLY and CDR2 FYNNEI come from the germline V gene.

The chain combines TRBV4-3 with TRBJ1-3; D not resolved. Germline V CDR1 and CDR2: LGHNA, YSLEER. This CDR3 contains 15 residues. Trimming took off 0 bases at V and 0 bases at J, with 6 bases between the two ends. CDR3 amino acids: CASSQDTSSGNTIYF. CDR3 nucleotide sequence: TGCGCCAGCAGCCAAGACACTAGCTCTGGAAACACCATATATTTT.

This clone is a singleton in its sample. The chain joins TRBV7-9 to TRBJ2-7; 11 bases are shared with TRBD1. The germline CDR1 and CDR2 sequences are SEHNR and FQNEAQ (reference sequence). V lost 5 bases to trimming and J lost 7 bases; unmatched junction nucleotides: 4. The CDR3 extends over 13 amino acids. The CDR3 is CASSLGTGGEQYF. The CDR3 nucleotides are TGTGCCAGCAGCCTGGGGACAGGGGGAGAGCAGTACTTC.

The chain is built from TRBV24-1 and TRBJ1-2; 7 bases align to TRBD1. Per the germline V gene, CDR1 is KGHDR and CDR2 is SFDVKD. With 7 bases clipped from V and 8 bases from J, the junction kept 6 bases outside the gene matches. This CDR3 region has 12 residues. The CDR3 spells CATSPSGGGYTF. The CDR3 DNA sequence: TGTGCCACCAGCCCTTCAGGGGGGGGCTACACCTTC.

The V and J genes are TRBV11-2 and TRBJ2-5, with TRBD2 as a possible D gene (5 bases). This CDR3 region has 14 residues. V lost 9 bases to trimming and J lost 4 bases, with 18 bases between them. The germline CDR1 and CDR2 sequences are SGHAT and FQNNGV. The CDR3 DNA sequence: TGTGCCAGTTCGGGAAGCCTGGCTTCAGAGACCCAGTACTTC. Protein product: CASSGSLASETQYF.

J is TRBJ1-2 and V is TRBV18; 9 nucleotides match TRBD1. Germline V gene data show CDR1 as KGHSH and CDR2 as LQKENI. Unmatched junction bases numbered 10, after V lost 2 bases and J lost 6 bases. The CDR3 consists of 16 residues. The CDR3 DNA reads TGTGCCAGCTCACCAGTGACAGGGACAGGGATTGATGGCTACACCTTC. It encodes CASSPVTGTGIDGYTF.

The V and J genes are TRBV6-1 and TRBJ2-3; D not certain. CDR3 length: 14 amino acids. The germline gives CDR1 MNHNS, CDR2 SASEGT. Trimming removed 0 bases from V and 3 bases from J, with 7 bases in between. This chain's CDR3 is CASSEAGLTDTQYF. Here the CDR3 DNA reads TGTGCCAGCAGTGAAGCGGGCCTTACAGATACGCAGTATTTT.

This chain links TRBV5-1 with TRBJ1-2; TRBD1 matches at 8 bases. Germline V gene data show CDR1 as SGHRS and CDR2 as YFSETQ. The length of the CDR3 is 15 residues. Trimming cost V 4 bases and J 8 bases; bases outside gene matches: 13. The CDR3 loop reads CASSRGQAGMEGYTF. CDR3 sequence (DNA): TGCGCCAGCAGCAGGGGACAGGCGGGGATGGAAGGCTACACCTTC.

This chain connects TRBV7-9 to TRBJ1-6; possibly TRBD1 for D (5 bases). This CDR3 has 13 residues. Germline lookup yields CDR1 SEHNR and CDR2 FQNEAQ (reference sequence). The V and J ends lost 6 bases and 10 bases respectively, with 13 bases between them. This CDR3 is CASRGDPGSPLHF. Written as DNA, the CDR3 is TGTGCCAGCAGAGGGGATCCAGGATCACCCCTCCACTTT.

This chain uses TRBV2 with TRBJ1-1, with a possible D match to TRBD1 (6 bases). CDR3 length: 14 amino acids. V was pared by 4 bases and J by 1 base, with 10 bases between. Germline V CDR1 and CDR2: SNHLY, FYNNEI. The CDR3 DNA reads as TGTGCCAGCAGTGTGACAGGAGGGAACACTGAAGCTTTCTTT. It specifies CASSVTGGNTEAFF.

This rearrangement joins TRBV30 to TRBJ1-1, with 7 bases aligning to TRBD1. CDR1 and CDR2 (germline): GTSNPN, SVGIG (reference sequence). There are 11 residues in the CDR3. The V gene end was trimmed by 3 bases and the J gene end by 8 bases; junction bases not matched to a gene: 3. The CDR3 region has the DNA TGTGCCTGGAGGATGGGACAGGAAGCTTTCTTT. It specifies CAWRMGQEAFF.

The CDR3 nucleotides are TGTGCCATCAGAGGACAGGGGGGAAATCAGCCCCAGCATTTT. It encodes CAIRGQGGNQPQHF. The chain has TRBV10-3 and TRBJ1-5, with 10 nucleotides matching TRBD1. The germline CDR1 and CDR2 sequences are ENHRY and SYGVKD. CDR3 size: 14 residues. V shed 6 bases, J shed 4 bases, and the junction held 3 bases outside the gene matches.

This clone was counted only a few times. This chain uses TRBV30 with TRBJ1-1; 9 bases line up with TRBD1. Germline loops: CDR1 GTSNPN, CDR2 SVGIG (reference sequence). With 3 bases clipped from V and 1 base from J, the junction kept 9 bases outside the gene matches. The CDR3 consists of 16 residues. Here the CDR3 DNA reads TGTGCCTGGAGAGCTACTCGGGACAGGGCGAACACTGAAGCTTTCTTT. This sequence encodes CAWRATRDRANTEAFF.

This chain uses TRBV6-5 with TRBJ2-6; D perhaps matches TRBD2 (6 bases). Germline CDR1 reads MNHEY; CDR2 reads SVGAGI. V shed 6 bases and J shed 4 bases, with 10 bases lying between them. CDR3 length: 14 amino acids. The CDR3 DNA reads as TGTGCCAGCAGACTAGCTTCAGGGGCCAACGTCCTGACTTTC. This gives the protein CASRLASGANVLTF.

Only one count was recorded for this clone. This CDR3 reads CASSIDGTVGYTF. CDR3 nucleotide sequence: TGTGCCAGTAGTATAGACGGGACAGTTGGCTACACCTTC. The rearrangement joins TRBV19 to TRBJ1-2, with 7 bases aligning to TRBD1. CDR3 length: 13 residues. The germline V gene encodes CDR1 LNHDA and CDR2 SQIVND (reference sequence). The V segment lost 0 bases and the J segment 7 bases; nucleotides outside the gene matches: 2.

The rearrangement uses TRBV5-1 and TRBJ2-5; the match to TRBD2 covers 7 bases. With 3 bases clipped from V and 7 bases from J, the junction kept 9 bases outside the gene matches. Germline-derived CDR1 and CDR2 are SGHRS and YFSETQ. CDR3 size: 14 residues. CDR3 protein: CASSSSSGEGTQYF. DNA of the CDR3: TGCGCCAGCAGCTCCTCGAGCGGGGAAGGGACCCAGTACTTC.

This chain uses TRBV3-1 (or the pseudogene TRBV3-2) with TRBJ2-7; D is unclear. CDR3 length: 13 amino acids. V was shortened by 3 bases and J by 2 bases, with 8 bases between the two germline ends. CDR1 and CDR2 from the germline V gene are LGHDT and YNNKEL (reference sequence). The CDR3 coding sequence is TGTGCCAGCAGCCACGGGTTAACCTACGAGCAGTACTTC. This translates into CASSHGLTYEQYF.

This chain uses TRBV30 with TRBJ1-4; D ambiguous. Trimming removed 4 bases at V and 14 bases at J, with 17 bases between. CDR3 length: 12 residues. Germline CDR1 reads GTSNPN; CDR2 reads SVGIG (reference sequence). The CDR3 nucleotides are TGTGCCTGGACCCGAGAAGGAGCGGGTCTGTTTTTT. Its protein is CAWTREGAGLFF.

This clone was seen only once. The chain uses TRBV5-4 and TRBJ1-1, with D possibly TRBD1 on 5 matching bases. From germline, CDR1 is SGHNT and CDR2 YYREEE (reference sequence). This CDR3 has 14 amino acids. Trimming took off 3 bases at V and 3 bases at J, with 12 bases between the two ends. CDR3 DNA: TGTGCCAGCAGCTCGCCCTCCAGGGACACTGAAGCTTTCTTT. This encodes CASSSPSRDTEAFF.

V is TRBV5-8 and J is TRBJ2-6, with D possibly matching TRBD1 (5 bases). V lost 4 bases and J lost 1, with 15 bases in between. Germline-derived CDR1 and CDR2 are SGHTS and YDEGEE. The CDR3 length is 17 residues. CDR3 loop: CASSPITGESGANVLTF. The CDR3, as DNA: TGTGCCAGCAGCCCAATTACAGGCGAATCTGGGGCCAACGTCCTGACTTTC.

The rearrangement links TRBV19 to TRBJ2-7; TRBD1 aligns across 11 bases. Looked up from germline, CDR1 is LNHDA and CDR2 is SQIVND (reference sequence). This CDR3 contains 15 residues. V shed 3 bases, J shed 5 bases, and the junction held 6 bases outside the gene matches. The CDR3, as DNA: TGTGCCAGTAGTATCCCCGGACAGGGGGCCCACGAGCAGTACTTC. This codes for CASSIPGQGAHEQYF.

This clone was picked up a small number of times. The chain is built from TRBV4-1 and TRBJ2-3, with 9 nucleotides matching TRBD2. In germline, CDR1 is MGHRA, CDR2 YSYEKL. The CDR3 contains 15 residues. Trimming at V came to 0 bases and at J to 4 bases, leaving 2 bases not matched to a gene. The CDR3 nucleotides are TGCGCCAGCAGCCAAGAGCGGGGGGGCGCAGATACGCAGTATTTT. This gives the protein CASSQERGGADTQYF.

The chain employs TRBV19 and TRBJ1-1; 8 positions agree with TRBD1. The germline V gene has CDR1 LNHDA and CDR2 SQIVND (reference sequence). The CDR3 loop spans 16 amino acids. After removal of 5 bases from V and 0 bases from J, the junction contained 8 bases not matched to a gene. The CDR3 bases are TGTGCCAGTAGTCGCAACAGGGGGTTGGTGAACACTGAAGCTTTCTTT. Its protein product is CASSRNRGLVNTEAFF.

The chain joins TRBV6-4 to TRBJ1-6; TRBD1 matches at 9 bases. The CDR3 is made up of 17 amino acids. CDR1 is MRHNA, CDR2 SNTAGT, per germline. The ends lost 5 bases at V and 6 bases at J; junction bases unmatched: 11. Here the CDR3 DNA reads TGTGCCAGCAGTCCGCGCGGGGACAGGGCCGGTAATTCACCCCTCCACTTT. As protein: CASSPRGDRAGNSPLHF.

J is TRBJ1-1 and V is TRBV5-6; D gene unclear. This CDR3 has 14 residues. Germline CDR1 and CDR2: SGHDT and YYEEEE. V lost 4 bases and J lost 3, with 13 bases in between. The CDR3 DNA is TGTGCCAGCAGCGGCGGTGGCAGAGACACTGAAGCTTTCTTT. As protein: CASSGGGRDTEAFF.

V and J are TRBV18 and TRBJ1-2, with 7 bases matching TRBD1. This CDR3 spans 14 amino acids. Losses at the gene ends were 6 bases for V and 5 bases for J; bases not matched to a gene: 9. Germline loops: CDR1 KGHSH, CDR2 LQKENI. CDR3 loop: CASSPGGQIYGYTF. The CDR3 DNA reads TGTGCCAGCTCTCCAGGGGGACAGATATATGGCTACACCTTC.

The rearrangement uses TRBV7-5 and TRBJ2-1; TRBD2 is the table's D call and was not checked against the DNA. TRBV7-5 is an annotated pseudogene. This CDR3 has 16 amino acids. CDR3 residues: CARIASNRDPYNEQFF. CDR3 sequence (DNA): TGTGCCAGAATAGCGAGTAACAGAGACCCCTACAATGAGCAGTTCTTC.